One sample yielded the 12 T cell receptor beta chains listed below, sequenced in a study of graft-versus-host responses after intestinal transplantation. Using immunoSEQ multiplex PCR, the repertoire was profiled, and TCRdb retains in-frame clones only, with some absent. Of more than 85,000 clones in the sample, under 95% are singletons; the top ten hold 1.5% to 2.5%. What these receptors recognize is not known. Sequencing used unstimulated CD8+ T cells sorted from spleen or lymph node cells, obtained before intestinal transplant. Receptors originate from a human donor who received an intestinal transplant.

The genes are TRBV11-3 and TRBJ2-5, with 15 bases that match TRBD2. V shed 5 bases and J 3 bases; nucleotides not matched to a gene: 4. The V gene's germline CDR1 is SGHNT and CDR2 YENEEA. CDR3 size: 16 residues. DNA of the CDR3: TGTGCCAGCAGCACCTGGACTAGCGGGGGGGAAGAGACCCAGTACTTC. Protein sequence: CASSTWTSGGEETQYF.

The V and J genes are TRBV19 and TRBJ2-7; 10 nucleotides line up with TRBD1. Germline V lookup: CDR1 LNHDA, CDR2 SQIVND (reference sequence). This CDR3 comprises 14 residues. Trimming removed 3 bases from V and 5 bases from J; junction bases left unmatched: 4. This CDR3 is CASSIWTGGNEQYF. Here the CDR3 DNA reads TGTGCCAGTAGTATCTGGACAGGGGGAAACGAGCAGTACTTC.

This rearrangement joins TRBV7-2 to TRBJ2-7, with a weak D call TRBD2 (6 bases). V was trimmed by 6 bases and J by 4 bases, leaving 13 bases between them. The CDR3 extends over 13 amino acids. From germline, CDR1 is SGHTA and CDR2 FQGNSA. Here the CDR3 DNA reads TGTGCCAGCAGTCGTAGCGGTGAATACGAGCAGTACTTC. Its protein is CASSRSGEYEQYF.

The chain uses TRBV29-1 and TRBJ1-2; 7 positions match TRBD1. The CDR3 runs 15 residues. Germline trimming cut 6 bases from V and 0 bases from J; bases unmatched to any gene: 10. The germline CDR1 and CDR2 sequences are SQVTM and ANQGSEA. The CDR3 here is CSVVQGTDANYGYTF. In DNA, the CDR3 is TGCAGCGTCGTCCAAGGGACAGACGCTAACTATGGCTACACCTTC.

Remarks on this clone: At one of its ends the junction is not consistent with the germline gene, which may arise from a read error. This sequence joins TRBV6-6 and TRBJ1-1; D is unclear. Per the germline V gene, CDR1 is MNHNY and CDR2 is SVGAGI (reference sequence). This CDR3 region has 15 residues. In DNA, the CDR3 is TGTGCCAGCAGCTACTGGCGGTCGACGAACACTGAAGCTTTCTTT. Its protein is CASSYWRSTNTEAFF.

V and J are TRBV27 and TRBJ2-1; D not certain. The CDR3 totals 15 residues. Trimming cost V 4 bases and J 2 bases, with 12 bases left between them. Germline assignment: CDR1 MNHEY and CDR2 SMNVEV (reference sequence). CDR3 nucleotides: TGTGCCAGCAGTTCCCAAGACACCGCCTACAATGAGCAGTTCTTC. It specifies CASSSQDTAYNEQFF.

The chain employs TRBV2 and TRBJ2-3; no firm D call. The CDR3 runs to 13 residues. Trimming left V 4 bases short and J 6 bases short, with 11 bases between. Germline V gene lookup returns CDR1 SNHLY and CDR2 FYNNEI. CDR3 DNA: TGTGCCAGCAGTGGGCTCCTGGAGGATACGCAGTATTTT. This sequence encodes CASSGLLEDTQYF.

The chain couples TRBV27 to TRBJ2-7; TRBD1 matches at 11 bases. In germline, CDR1 is MNHEY, CDR2 SMNVEV (reference sequence). This CDR3 has 14 residues. V gave up 3 bases and J gave up 6 bases; unmatched junction bases: 4. CDR3 loop: CASSFGQGAVEQYF. CDR3 bases: TGTGCCAGCAGTTTCGGACAGGGGGCGGTCGAGCAGTACTTC.

This clone has a single count. The chain links TRBV13 to TRBJ2-7; 10 nucleotides match TRBD2. Germline-derived CDR1 and CDR2 are PRHDT and FYEKMQ (reference sequence). The V segment lost 3 bases and the J segment 1 base; nucleotides outside the gene matches: 3. This CDR3 has 15 residues. The CDR3 region is CASSFASGGSYEQYF. Here the CDR3 DNA reads TGTGCCAGCAGCTTCGCTAGCGGGGGTTCCTACGAGCAGTACTTC.

V usage is TRBV10-3 and J usage is TRBJ1-2; D unclear. V shed 6 bases and J shed 5 bases, with 13 bases lying between them. The CDR3 spans 13 residues. Germline values: CDR1 ENHRY, CDR2 SYGVKD. DNA of the CDR3: TGTGCCATCAGCATGGGCTCGGGGTATGGCTACACCTTC. Residues: CAISMGSGYGYTF.

The chain couples TRBV19 to TRBJ2-7, with 8 nucleotides matching TRBD1. This CDR3 has 16 residues. V was pared by 4 bases and J by 3 bases, with 11 bases of the junction left unmatched. In germline, CDR1 is LNHDA, CDR2 SQIVND (reference sequence). In DNA, the CDR3 is TGTGCCAGTAGTACAAACAGGGGGTCCCGACACTACGAGCAGTACTTC. This gives the protein CASSTNRGSRHYEQYF.

This chain links TRBV4-3 with TRBJ2-2; 9 bases agree with TRBD1. V lost 0 bases, J lost 2 bases, and 10 bases stayed unmatched. Germline CDR1 reads LGHNA; CDR2 reads YSLEER. The CDR3 has 19 residues. The CDR3 is CASSQDSVPGQGNTGELFF. CDR3 nucleotide sequence: TGCGCCAGCAGCCAAGACTCAGTACCGGGACAGGGTAACACCGGGGAGCTGTTTTTT.